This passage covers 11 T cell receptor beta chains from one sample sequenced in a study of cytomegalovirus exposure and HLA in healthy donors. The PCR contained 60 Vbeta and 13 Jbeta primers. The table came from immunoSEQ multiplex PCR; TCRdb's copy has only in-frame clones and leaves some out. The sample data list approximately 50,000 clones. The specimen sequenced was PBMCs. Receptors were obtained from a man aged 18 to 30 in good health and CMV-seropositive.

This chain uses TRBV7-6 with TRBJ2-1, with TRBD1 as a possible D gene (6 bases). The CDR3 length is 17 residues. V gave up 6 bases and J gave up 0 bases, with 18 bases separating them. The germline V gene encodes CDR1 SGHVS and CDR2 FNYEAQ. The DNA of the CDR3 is TGTGCCAGCAGACTCAGGGGCGGTTTGAGCTCCTACAATGAGCAGTTCTTC. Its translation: CASRLRGGLSSYNEQFF.

CDR3 DNA sequence: TGCGCCAGCAGTGAGTCGAGCGGGGGTAAAAACGAGCAGTACTTC. Translating gives CASSESSGGKNEQYF. This sequence joins TRBV10-1 and TRBJ2-7; 8 bases agree with TRBD2. CDR1 WNHNN and CDR2 SYGVQD come from the germline V gene (reference sequence). The trim removed 0 bases at V and 5 bases at J, leaving 6 bases unmatched. This CDR3 comprises 15 residues.

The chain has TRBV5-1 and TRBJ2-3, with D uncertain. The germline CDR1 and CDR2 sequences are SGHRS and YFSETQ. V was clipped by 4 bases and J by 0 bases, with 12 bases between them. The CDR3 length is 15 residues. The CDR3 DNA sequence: TGCGCCAGCAGCCTGGCTAGTGGGAGCACAGATACGCAGTATTTT. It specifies CASSLASGSTDTQYF.

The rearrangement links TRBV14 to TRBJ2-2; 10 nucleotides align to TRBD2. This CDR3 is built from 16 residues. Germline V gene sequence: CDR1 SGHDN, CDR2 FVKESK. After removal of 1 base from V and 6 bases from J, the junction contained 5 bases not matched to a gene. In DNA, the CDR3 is TGTGCCAGCAGCCAAGGACACAGCGGGAGGGCCGGGGAGCTGTTTTTT. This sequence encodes CASSQGHSGRAGELFF.

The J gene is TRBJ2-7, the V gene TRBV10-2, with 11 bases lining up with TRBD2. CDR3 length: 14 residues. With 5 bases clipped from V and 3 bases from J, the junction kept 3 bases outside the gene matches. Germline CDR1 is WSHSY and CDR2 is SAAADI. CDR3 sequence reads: CASSLTSGNYEQYF. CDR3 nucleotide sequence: TGCGCCAGCAGTCTGACTAGCGGGAACTACGAGCAGTACTTC.

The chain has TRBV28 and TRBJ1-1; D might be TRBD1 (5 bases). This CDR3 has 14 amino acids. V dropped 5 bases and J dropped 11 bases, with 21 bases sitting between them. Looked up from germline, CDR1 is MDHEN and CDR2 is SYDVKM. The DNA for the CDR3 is TGTGCCAGCAGTCGGGGGGGGAAACAAGGTATGGCTTTCTTT. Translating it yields CASSRGGKQGMAFF.

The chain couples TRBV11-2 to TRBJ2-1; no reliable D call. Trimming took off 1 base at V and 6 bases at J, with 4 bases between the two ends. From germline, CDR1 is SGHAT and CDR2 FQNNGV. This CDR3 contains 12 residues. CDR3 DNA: TGTGCCAGCAGCTTAGTAGCCAATGAGCAGTTCTTC. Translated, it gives CASSLVANEQFF. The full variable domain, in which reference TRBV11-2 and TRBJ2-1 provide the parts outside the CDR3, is EAGVAQSPRYKIIEKRQSVAFWCNPISGHATLYWYQQILGQGPKLLIQFQNNGVVDDSQLPKDRFSAERLKGVDSTLKIQPAKLEDSAVYLCASSLVANEQFFGPGTRLTVL.

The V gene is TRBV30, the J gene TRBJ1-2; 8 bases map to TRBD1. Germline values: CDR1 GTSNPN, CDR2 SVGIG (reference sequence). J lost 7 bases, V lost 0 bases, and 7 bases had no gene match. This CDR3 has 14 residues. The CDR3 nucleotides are TGTGCCTGGAGTGTACGCAGGGGGCTTGGTGGCTACACCTTC. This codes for CAWSVRRGLGGYTF.

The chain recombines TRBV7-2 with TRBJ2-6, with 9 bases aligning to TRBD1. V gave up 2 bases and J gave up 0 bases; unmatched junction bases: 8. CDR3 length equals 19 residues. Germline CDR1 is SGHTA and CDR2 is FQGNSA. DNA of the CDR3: TGTGCCAGCAGCTTAAGGACAGGGGCTCCCTACTCTGGGGCCAACGTCCTGACTTTC. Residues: CASSLRTGAPYSGANVLTF.

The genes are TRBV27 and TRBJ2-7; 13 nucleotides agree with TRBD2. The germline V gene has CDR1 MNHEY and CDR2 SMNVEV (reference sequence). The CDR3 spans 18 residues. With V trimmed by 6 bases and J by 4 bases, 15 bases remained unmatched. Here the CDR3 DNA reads TGTGCCAGCAGCCTTACGGGACTAGCGGGAAAAATTGGGTACGAGCAGTACTTC. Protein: CASSLTGLAGKIGYEQYF.

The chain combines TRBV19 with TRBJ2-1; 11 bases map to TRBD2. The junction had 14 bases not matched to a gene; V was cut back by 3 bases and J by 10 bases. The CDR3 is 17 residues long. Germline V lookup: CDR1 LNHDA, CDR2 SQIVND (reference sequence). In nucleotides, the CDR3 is TGTGCCAGTAGTATGGGGACGGATACTAGCGGGAGAGGGGAGCAGTTCTTC. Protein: CASSMGTDTSGRGEQFF.